The source of this T cell receptor (beta chain) is a study of OX40 agonist ivuxolimab in advanced cancers. Study results and limitations: Normalized T-cell clonal expansion was also low in some nonresponders.

Turning to this clone: The target antigen is unknown.

Per the germline V gene, CDR1 is MNHEY and CDR2 is SMNVEV (reference sequence). Trimming cost V 3 bases and J 4 bases, with 6 bases left between them. This CDR3 is built from 12 residues. This table comes from immunoSEQ multiplex PCR, and its TCRdb copy is limited to in-frame clones, with some not included. Among around 20,000 clones listed, 70% to 90% were seen once. V usage is TRBV27 and J usage is TRBJ2-5; D gene ambiguous. The sequencing used CD4+ or CD8+ T cells sorted from blood, collected in a trial of the OX40 agonist ivuxolimab. The receptor's source is an adult with an advanced solid tumor such as melanoma, head and neck, liver or kidney cancer. The CDR3 loop is CASSLLGETQYF. The CDR3 bases are TGTGCCAGCAGTTTGCTGGGAGAGACCCAGTACTTC.